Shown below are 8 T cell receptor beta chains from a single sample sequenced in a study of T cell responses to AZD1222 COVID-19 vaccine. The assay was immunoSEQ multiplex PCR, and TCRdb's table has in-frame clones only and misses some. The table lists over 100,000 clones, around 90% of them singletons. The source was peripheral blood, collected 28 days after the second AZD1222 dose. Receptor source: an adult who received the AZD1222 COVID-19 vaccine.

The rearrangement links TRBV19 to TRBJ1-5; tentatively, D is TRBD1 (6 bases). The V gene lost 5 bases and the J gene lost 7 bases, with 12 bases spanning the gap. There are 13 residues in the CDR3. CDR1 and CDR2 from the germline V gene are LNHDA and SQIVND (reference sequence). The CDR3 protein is CASSPGQRQPQHF. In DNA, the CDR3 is TGTGCCAGTAGTCCCGGACAGAGACAGCCCCAGCATTTT.

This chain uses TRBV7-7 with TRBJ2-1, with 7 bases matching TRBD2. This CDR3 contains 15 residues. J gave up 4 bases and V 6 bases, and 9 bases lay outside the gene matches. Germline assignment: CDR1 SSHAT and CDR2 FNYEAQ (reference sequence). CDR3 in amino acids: CASSPTGGGYNEQFF. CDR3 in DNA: TGTGCCAGCAGTCCCACGGGCGGGGGATACAATGAGCAGTTCTTC. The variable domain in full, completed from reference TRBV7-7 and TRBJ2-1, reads GAGVSQSPRYKVTKRGQDVTLRCDPISSHATLYWYQQALGQGPEFLTYFNYEAQPDKSGLPSDRFSAERPEGSISTLTIQRTEQRDSAMYRCASSPTGGGYNEQFFGPGTRLTVL.

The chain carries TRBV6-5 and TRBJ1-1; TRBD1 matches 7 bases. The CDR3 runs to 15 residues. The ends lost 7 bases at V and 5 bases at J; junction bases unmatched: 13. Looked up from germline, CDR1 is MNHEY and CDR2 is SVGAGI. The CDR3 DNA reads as TGTGCCAGCATTGGCAGTAACAGGGGTGGGACTGAAGCTTTCTTT. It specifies CASIGSNRGGTEAFF.

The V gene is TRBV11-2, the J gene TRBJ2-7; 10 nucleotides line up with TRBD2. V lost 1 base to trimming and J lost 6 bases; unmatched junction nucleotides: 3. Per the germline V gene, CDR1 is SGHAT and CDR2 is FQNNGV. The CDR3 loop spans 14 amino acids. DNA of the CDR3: TGTGCCAGCAGCTTAGGGACTAGCGGCGGCGAGCAGTACTTC. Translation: CASSLGTSGGEQYF.

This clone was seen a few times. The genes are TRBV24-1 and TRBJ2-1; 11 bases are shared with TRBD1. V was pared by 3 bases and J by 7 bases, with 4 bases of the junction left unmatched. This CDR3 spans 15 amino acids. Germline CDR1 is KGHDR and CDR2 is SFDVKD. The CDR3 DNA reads TGTGCCACCAGTGATGCCGGACAGGGGGCAAATGAGCAGTTCTTC. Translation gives CATSDAGQGANEQFF.

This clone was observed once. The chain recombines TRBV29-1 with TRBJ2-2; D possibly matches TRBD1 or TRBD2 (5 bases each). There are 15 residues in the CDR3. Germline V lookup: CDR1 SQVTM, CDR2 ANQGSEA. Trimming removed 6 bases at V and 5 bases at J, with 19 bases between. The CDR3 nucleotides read TGCAGCGTGTCGCACAAAGGGACCCGGACCGGGGAGCTGTTTTTT. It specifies CSVSHKGTRTGELFF.

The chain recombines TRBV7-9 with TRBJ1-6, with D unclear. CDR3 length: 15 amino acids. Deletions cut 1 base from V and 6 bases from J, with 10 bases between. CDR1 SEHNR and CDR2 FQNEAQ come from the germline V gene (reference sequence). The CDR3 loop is CASSLVLGSNSPLHF. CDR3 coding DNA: TGTGCCAGCAGCTTAGTTCTCGGCAGTAATTCACCCCTCCACTTT.

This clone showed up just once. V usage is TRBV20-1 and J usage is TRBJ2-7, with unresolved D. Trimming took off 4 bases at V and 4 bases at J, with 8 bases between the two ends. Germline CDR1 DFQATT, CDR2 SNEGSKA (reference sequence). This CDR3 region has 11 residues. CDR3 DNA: TGCAGTGCTAAGGCCGGGTACGAGCAGTACTTC. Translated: CSAKAGYEQYF.